This entry lists 24 T cell receptor beta chains sequenced from one sample in a study of PD-1 blockade in classical Hodgkin lymphoma. Relapse was seen in all patients after autologous stem cell transplantation, and brentuximab vedotin exposure was variable. Assay used: immunoSEQ multiplex PCR; TCRdb lists only in-frame clones, some missing. The sample lists 110,000 or so clones, approximately 90% occurring once. Sequencing was performed on peripheral blood mononuclear cells (PBMCs), taken before the second cycle of nivolumab. These receptors were taken from a human donor with classical Hodgkin lymphoma.

This chain connects TRBV30 to TRBJ2-7, with a tentative D call TRBD1 (6 bases). The CDR3 runs to 12 residues. Deletions cut 5 bases from V and 0 bases from J, with 8 bases between. Germline V CDR1 and CDR2: GTSNPN, SVGIG (reference sequence). The DNA for the CDR3 is TGTGCCTGGGGGGACAACTCCTACGAGCAGTACTTC. Protein product: CAWGDNSYEQYF.

The J gene is TRBJ1-2, the V gene TRBV25-1, with 9 bases matching TRBD1. V shed 6 bases, J shed 4 bases, and the junction held 6 bases outside the gene matches. Germline lookup yields CDR1 MGHDK and CDR2 SYGVNS. This CDR3 comprises 14 residues. CDR3 region: CASRGQGESYGYTF. The CDR3 DNA follows: TGTGCCAGCAGGGGACAGGGCGAGAGCTATGGCTACACCTTC.

This clone is a singleton in its sample. The chain couples TRBV5-1 to TRBJ2-1; D is unclear. This CDR3 spans 17 amino acids. V was shortened by 4 bases and J by 5 bases, with 22 bases between the two germline ends. Germline lookup yields CDR1 SGHRS and CDR2 YFSETQ. The CDR3 DNA reads as TGCGCCAGCAGCCCTCGTTATCTCCTAACTGTGAACAATGAGCAGTTCTTC. Translating gives CASSPRYLLTVNNEQFF.

The chain couples TRBV10-3 to TRBJ2-3, with TRBD1 identical over 12 bases. CDR3 length: 15 amino acids. V dropped 5 bases and J dropped 5; count of bases not matched to a gene: 5. Germline assignment: CDR1 ENHRY and CDR2 SYGVKD. CDR3 coding DNA: TGTGCCATCAGTCCCGGGACAGGGGGCTTAGATACGCAGTATTTT. Translated: CAISPGTGGLDTQYF.

The chain links TRBV5-4 to TRBJ1-1; TRBD1 is a possible D gene (6 bases). CDR3 length: 12 amino acids. The germline V and J ends were trimmed by 2 bases and 4 bases, with 6 bases remaining between them. The germline V gene has CDR1 SGHNT and CDR2 YYREEE (reference sequence). CDR3: CASSFRGTEAFF. CDR3 sequence (DNA): TGTGCCAGCAGCTTCAGGGGCACTGAAGCTTTCTTT.

The chain joins TRBV7-9 to TRBJ2-3; TRBD2 aligns across 7 bases. Germline loops: CDR1 SEHNR, CDR2 FQNEAQ (reference sequence). The CDR3 contains 15 residues. The J segment lost 0 bases and the V segment lost 3 bases, leaving 3 bases of the junction unmatched. The CDR3 protein is CASSFLAVSTDTQYF. The CDR3, as DNA: TGTGCCAGCAGCTTCCTAGCGGTTAGCACAGATACGCAGTATTTT.

The rearrangement links TRBV5-4 to TRBJ1-4, with D maybe TRBD1 (6 bases). The CDR3 runs to 15 residues. Germline V gene lookup returns CDR1 SGHNT and CDR2 YYREEE (reference sequence). Trimming removed 4 bases from V and 11 bases from J, with 21 bases in between. The chain's CDR3 is CASSPWTGGAGKLFF. The CDR3 DNA reads TGTGCCAGCAGCCCTTGGACGGGGGGCGCAGGGAAACTGTTTTTT. Drawing the rest from reference TRBV5-4 and TRBJ1-4, the complete variable domain is ETGVTQSPTHLIKTRGQQVTLRCSSQSGHNTVSWYQQALGQGPQFIFQYYREEENGRGNFPPRFSGLQFPNYSSELNVNALELDDSALYLCASSPWTGGAGKLFFGSGTQLSVL.

This clone was picked up a small number of times. This chain uses TRBV5-4 with TRBJ1-4; the D is unclear. Trimming stripped 4 bases from V and 6 bases from J, with 10 bases between. This CDR3 is built from 13 residues. Germline CDR1 SGHNT, CDR2 YYREEE (reference sequence). Here the CDR3 DNA reads TGTGCCAGCAGCCAACGGACGGATGAAAAACTGTTTTTT. As protein: CASSQRTDEKLFF.

V is TRBV2 and J is TRBJ1-2; 9 bases line up with TRBD1. The CDR3 totals 14 residues. Germline values: CDR1 SNHLY, CDR2 FYNNEI. V lost 6 bases and J lost 6; bases outside the gene matches: 8. CDR3 amino acids: CASSNTGTGHGYTF. The CDR3 DNA reads TGTGCCAGCAGCAATACCGGGACAGGGCATGGCTACACCTTC.

This clone has only one observation. The J gene is TRBJ2-7, the V gene TRBV30, with D hard to call. This CDR3 is 11 amino acids long. Germline V CDR1 and CDR2: GTSNPN, SVGIG (reference sequence). Trimming shortened V by 2 bases and J by 3 bases, and 5 bases separated the two germline ends. The CDR3 sequence is CAWSRGYEQYF. The CDR3 DNA sequence: TGTGCCTGGAGTCGAGGCTACGAGCAGTACTTC.

The J gene is TRBJ2-7, the V gene TRBV28; a possible D gene is TRBD2 (6 bases). The germline CDR1 and CDR2 sequences are MDHEN and SYDVKM. Trimming left V 6 bases short and J 0 bases short, with 15 bases between. The CDR3 consists of 15 residues. CDR3 in DNA: TGTGCCAGCAGAAAGGGACTTCTCAGCTCCTACGAGCAGTACTTC. Translating it yields CASRKGLLSSYEQYF.

This clone came up a few times. In DNA, the CDR3 is TGTGCCAGCAGCTTAGGTCGGCTTTTGAGCGGGAGCGGTCGGGACGAGCAGTACTTC. This gives the protein CASSLGRLLSGSGRDEQYF. The chain carries TRBV7-2 and TRBJ2-7, with 8 bases aligning to TRBD2. The CDR3 has 19 amino acids. The V gene's germline CDR1 is SGHTA and CDR2 FQGNSA. The ends lost 1 base at V and 5 bases at J; junction bases unmatched: 19.

In this sample, this clone turned up once. The CDR3 reads CASSLGWDRGQETQYF. DNA for the CDR3: TGCGCCAGCAGCTTGGGTTGGGACAGGGGGCAAGAGACCCAGTACTTC. The V and J genes are TRBV5-1 and TRBJ2-5; 11 bases are shared with TRBD1. The CDR3 sequence is 16 residues long. The germline V gene encodes CDR1 SGHRS and CDR2 YFSETQ. The trim removed 0 bases at V and 2 bases at J, leaving 3 bases unmatched.

The gene calls are TRBV11-2 and TRBJ1-2; D call uncertain. The germline CDR1 and CDR2 sequences are SGHAT and FQNNGV. Trimming left V 5 bases short and J 0 bases short, with 10 bases between. The CDR3 runs to 14 residues. The chain's CDR3 is CASSRLISNYGYTF. For the CDR3, the DNA is TGTGCCAGCAGCCGCCTTATTTCTAACTATGGCTACACCTTC.

The chain carries TRBV4-1 and TRBJ2-5, with 9 nucleotides matching TRBD1. From germline, CDR1 is MGHRA and CDR2 YSYEKL. CDR3 length: 16 residues. J gave up 5 bases and V 1 base, and 8 bases lay outside the gene matches. The CDR3 loop reads CASSQGGTGNRETQYF. Written as DNA, the CDR3 is TGCGCCAGCAGCCAAGGAGGGACAGGGAATCGGGAGACCCAGTACTTC.

The chain combines TRBV6-5 with TRBJ1-2, with 7 bases that match TRBD1. There are 14 residues in the CDR3. Germline loops: CDR1 MNHEY, CDR2 SVGAGI. Losses at the gene ends were 6 bases for V and 5 bases for J; bases not matched to a gene: 9. DNA of the CDR3: TGTGCCAGCAGCCAAGACAGGGCCCCATATGGCTACACCTTC. Translation: CASSQDRAPYGYTF.

The rearrangement uses TRBV10-3 and TRBJ2-3; D could derive from TRBD1 or TRBD2 (6 bases each). Deletions cut 6 bases from V and 2 bases from J, with 12 bases between. Germline lookup yields CDR1 ENHRY and CDR2 SYGVKD. The CDR3 has 14 amino acids. The CDR3 DNA is TGTGCCATCAGGGGGGGCTCTGACACAGATACGCAGTATTTT. Translation: CAIRGGSDTDTQYF.

The chain is built from TRBV9 and TRBJ2-7; D is perhaps TRBD2 (5 bases). Trimming cost V 4 bases and J 0 bases, with 20 bases left between them. Germline V CDR1 and CDR2: SGDLS, YYNGEE. CDR3 length: 17 residues. As DNA, the CDR3 is TGTGCCAGCAGCACCACCGGAGGTACCCCCCTCTCCTACGAGCAGTACTTC. Translated, it gives CASSTTGGTPLSYEQYF.

V gene TRBV2 combines with J gene TRBJ2-7; the D is unclear. Germline CDR1 SNHLY, CDR2 FYNNEI. Trimming shortened V by 6 bases and J by 0 bases, and 3 bases separated the two germline ends. The CDR3 length is 11 residues. The CDR3 DNA follows: TGTGCCAGCAGGGCCTCCTACGAGCAGTACTTC. It codes for CASRASYEQYF.

This clone was picked up one time. This sequence joins TRBV30 and TRBJ2-4; TRBD2 agrees at 8 bases. The CDR3 contains 14 residues. With V trimmed by 3 bases and J by 9 bases, 10 bases remained unmatched. Germline V gene data show CDR1 as GTSNPN and CDR2 as SVGIG (reference sequence). CDR3 nucleotide sequence: TGTGCCTGGAGCGTTGGGGCGGGAGGCGGCATTCAGTACTTC. Its protein product is CAWSVGAGGGIQYF.

The chain has TRBV19 and TRBJ2-1; D assignment may be TRBD1 or TRBD2 (8 bases each). Germline V gene sequence: CDR1 LNHDA, CDR2 SQIVND (reference sequence). The CDR3 extends over 16 amino acids. With 4 bases removed from V and 4 bases from J, the gap between germline ends came to 17 bases. For the CDR3, the DNA is TGTGCCAGTAGTACCGGGGGGGGACAGGTTTACAATGAGCAGTTCTTC. Translating gives CASSTGGGQVYNEQFF.

This clone was recorded a few times. The chain joins TRBV7-8 to TRBJ1-2, with D uncertain. Germline values: CDR1 SGHVS, CDR2 FQNEAQ. The V end was cut by 5 bases, the J end by 2 bases, with 15 bases between. This CDR3 spans 15 amino acids. CDR3 in amino acids: CASSIGASSNYGYTF. DNA of the CDR3: TGTGCCAGCAGCATAGGCGCCTCTTCGAACTATGGCTACACCTTC.

The chain couples TRBV5-4 to TRBJ2-7; weak D call: TRBD2 (6 bases). CDR3 length: 14 amino acids. V was shortened by 0 bases and J by 6 bases, with 13 bases between the two germline ends. Germline V CDR1 and CDR2: SGHNT, YYREEE (reference sequence). The CDR3 DNA follows: TGTGCCAGCAGCTTGGTGTCTAGCGTAGGCGAGCAGTACTTC. Its translation is CASSLVSSVGEQYF. The variable domain in full, with the rest retrieved from reference TRBV5-4 and TRBJ2-7, is ETGVTQSPTHLIKTRGQQVTLRCSSQSGHNTVSWYQQALGQGPQFIFQYYREEENGRGNFPPRFSGLQFPNYSSELNVNALELDDSALYLCASSLVSSVGEQYFGPGTRLTVT.

The V gene is TRBV5-1, the J gene TRBJ1-1, with TRBD1 matching 9 bases. CDR1 is SGHRS and CDR2 is YFSETQ in the germline V gene. The CDR3 length is 20 residues. J gave up 3 bases and V 4 bases, and 22 bases lay outside the gene matches. The CDR3 DNA sequence: TGCGCCAGCAGCACCCGACCAGAACAGGGGGCGACCCTTTTGGACACTGAAGCTTTCTTT. Encoded protein: CASSTRPEQGATLLDTEAFF. The variable domain in full, completed from reference TRBV5-1 and TRBJ1-1, reads KAGVTQTPRYLIKTRGQQVTLSCSPISGHRSVSWYQQTPGQGLQFLFEYFSETQRNKGNFPGRFSGRQFSNSRSEMNVSTLELGDSALYLCASSTRPEQGATLLDTEAFFGQGTRLTVV.